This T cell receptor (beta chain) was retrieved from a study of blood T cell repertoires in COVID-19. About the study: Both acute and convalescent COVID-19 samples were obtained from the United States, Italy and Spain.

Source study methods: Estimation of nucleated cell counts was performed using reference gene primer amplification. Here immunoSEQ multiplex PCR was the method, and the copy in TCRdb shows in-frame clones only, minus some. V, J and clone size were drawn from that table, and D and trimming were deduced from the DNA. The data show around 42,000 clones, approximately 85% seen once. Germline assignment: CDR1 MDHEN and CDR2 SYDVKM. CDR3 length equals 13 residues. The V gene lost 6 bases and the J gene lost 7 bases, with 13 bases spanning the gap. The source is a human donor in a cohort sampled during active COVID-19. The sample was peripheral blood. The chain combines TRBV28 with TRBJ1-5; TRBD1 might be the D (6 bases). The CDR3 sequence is CASRNRGGQPQHF. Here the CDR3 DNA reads TGTGCCAGCAGGAATCGAGGGGGACAGCCCCAGCATTTT.